Listed below are T cell receptor beta chains from one sample, sequenced in a study of blood T cell repertoires in COVID-19. Sequencing was performed with immunoSEQ multiplex PCR; in TCRdb, only in-frame clones are kept and a portion is missing. The sample includes hundreds of thousands of clones, roughly 86% of them seen just once. Sequenced input: peripheral blood. The receptor source for this set is a human donor in a cohort sampled during active COVID-19. The CDR3 runs from the conserved cysteine through the conserved F or W. Each record gives: CDR3 protein, CDR3 DNA, D gene, clone size, J gene, V gene. The D gene is left open where the match is weak. Size is stated for part of the rows, as once, few or many counts, or as a class when the clone is expanded.

CDR3 protein: CASSLVPSGRADYEQYF; CDR3 DNA: TGCGCCAGCAGCTTGGTACCTAGCGGGAGGGCCGACTACGAGCAGTACTTC; D gene: TRBD2; clone size: -; J gene: TRBJ2-7; V gene: TRBV5-1
CDR3 protein: CASSLSRGVQETQYF; CDR3 DNA: TGTGCCAGCAGCTTAAGTCGGGGGGTACAAGAGACCCAGTACTTC; D gene: TRBD2; clone size: -; J gene: TRBJ2-5; V gene: TRBV7-2
CDR3 protein: CASSEAFGGGANEQYF; CDR3 DNA: TGTGCCAGCAGTGAAGCATTCGGAGGGGGGGCGAACGAGCAGTACTTC; D gene: -; clone size: -; J gene: TRBJ2-7; V gene: TRBV6-1
CDR3 protein: CASSQGPGVGNEQFF; CDR3 DNA: TGTGCCAGCAGCCAGGGCCCTGGCGTGGGTAATGAGCAGTTCTTC; D gene: -; clone size: few; J gene: TRBJ2-1; V gene: TRBV13
CDR3 protein: CASSLATGTGIYEQYF; CDR3 DNA: TGCGCCAGCAGCTTGGCTACCGGGACAGGGATCTACGAGCAGTACTTC; D gene: TRBD1; clone size: -; J gene: TRBJ2-7; V gene: TRBV5-1
CDR3 protein: CATSDREGYNEQFF; CDR3 DNA: TGTGCCACCAGTGATCGGGAGGGGTACAATGAGCAGTTCTTC; D gene: TRBD2; clone size: -; J gene: TRBJ2-1; V gene: TRBV24-1
CDR3 protein: CASRATGTGYNTEAFF; CDR3 DNA: TGTGCCAGCAGGGCTACCGGGACAGGGTACAACACTGAAGCTTTCTTT; D gene: TRBD1; clone size: few; J gene: TRBJ1-1; V gene: TRBV5-4
CDR3 protein: CASRGTRGRYNEQFF; CDR3 DNA: TGTGCCAGCAGAGGGACAAGGGGGCGATACAATGAGCAGTTCTTC; D gene: TRBD1; clone size: -; J gene: TRBJ2-1; V gene: TRBV2
CDR3 protein: CASTNANSYEQYF; CDR3 DNA: TGTGCCAGCACGAATGCAAACAGCTACGAGCAGTACTTC; D gene: -; clone size: -; J gene: TRBJ2-7; V gene: TRBV2
CDR3 protein: CASSFGERNTQYF; CDR3 DNA: TGTGCCAGCAGTTTTGGGGAGCGGAATACGCAGTATTTT; D gene: -; clone size: once; J gene: TRBJ2-3; V gene: TRBV12-3/TRBV12-4
CDR3 protein: CASSREGVRNGYTF; CDR3 DNA: TGTGCCAGCAGCCGAGAGGGGGTGCGAAATGGCTACACCTTC; D gene: -; clone size: few; J gene: TRBJ1-2; V gene: TRBV13
CDR3 protein: CASSQEASGGLGELFF; CDR3 DNA: TGTGCCAGCAGCCAAGAGGCTAGCGGGGGGTTGGGGGAGCTGTTTTTT; D gene: TRBD2; clone size: -; J gene: TRBJ2-2; V gene: TRBV4-2
CDR3 protein: CASSFGQGGQPQHF; CDR3 DNA: TGTGCCAGCAGCTTCGGACAGGGTGGTCAGCCCCAGCATTTT; D gene: TRBD1; clone size: -; J gene: TRBJ1-5; V gene: TRBV7-6
CDR3 protein: CASSEQGHPYTF; CDR3 DNA: TGTGCCAGCAGCGAGCAAGGACACCCCTACACCTTC; D gene: -; clone size: -; J gene: TRBJ1-2; V gene: TRBV5-6
CDR3 protein: CASSLAAGAFPPYGYTF; CDR3 DNA: TGTGCCAGCAGCCTAGCGGCAGGGGCCTTCCCCCCCTATGGCTACACCTTC; D gene: -; clone size: -; J gene: TRBJ1-2; V gene: TRBV7-9
CDR3 protein: CASSLGLAQTLYF; CDR3 DNA: TGTGCCAGCAGCTTGGGACTAGCGCAGACTCTGTACTTC; D gene: TRBD2; clone size: -; J gene: TRBJ2-7; V gene: TRBV7-3
CDR3 protein: CASSLIVASGARQFF; CDR3 DNA: TGTGCCAGCAGCTTGATAGTTGCTAGCGGGGCCCGGCAGTTCTTC; D gene: TRBD2; clone size: -; J gene: TRBJ2-1; V gene: TRBV7-3
CDR3 protein: CASSLGDRNTGELFF; CDR3 DNA: TGTGCCAGCAGCTTAGGGGACAGGAACACCGGGGAGCTGTTTTTT; D gene: TRBD1; clone size: -; J gene: TRBJ2-2; V gene: TRBV7-3